This entry lists 31 T cell receptor beta chains sequenced from one sample in a study of T cell repertoires in aging, cancer and after chemotherapy. TCR beta rearrangements were amplified from peripheral blood genomic DNA. Multiplex touch-down PCR with TRB-A/B primers amplified rearranged V-D-J TRB sequences. Each CDR3 protein gets one entry after TCRdb re-called the multiplex PCR reads with MiXCR. The data hold 4,000 to 4,500 distinct CDR3 sequences, with around 25% observed a single time. Sample: blood. All receptors come from a human donor with a solid tumor.

On this clonotype itself: This may arise from a read error, as a much more abundant clone is one base away. This chain links TRBV12-3 or TRBV12-4 with TRBJ1-6; a possible D gene is TRBD1 (6 bases). The V gene lost 6 bases and the J gene lost 10 bases, with 13 bases spanning the gap. CDR3 length equals 13 residues. The CDR3 sequence is CASRLRDISPLHF. Written as DNA, the CDR3 is TGTGCCAGCAGGCTAAGGGACATCTCACCCCTCCACTTT.

The CDR3 coding sequence is TGTGCCAGCAGTGAATACCTCGAGGGCACCGGGGAGCTGTTTTTT. Amino acids: CASSEYLEGTGELFF. The chain is built from TRBV2 and TRBJ2-2; a possible D gene is TRBD2 (5 bases). Germline values: CDR1 SNHLY, CDR2 FYNNEI. V shed 2 bases and J shed 4 bases, with 11 bases lying between them. The CDR3 has 15 residues.

By sample fraction, this clonotype is medium-sized. This chain uses TRBV13 with TRBJ2-5; 9 positions agree with TRBD1. The germline V gene has CDR1 PRHDT and CDR2 FYEKMQ (reference sequence). Trimming took 5 bases from V and 4 from J; bases not matched to a gene: 14. This CDR3 is built from 17 residues. The CDR3 nucleotides are TGTGCCAGCAGCACAATGGGACAGGGAGCAACTGGAGAGACCCAGTACTTC. Translated: CASSTMGQGATGETQYF.

The chain combines TRBV20-1 with TRBJ2-1, with 7 bases identical to TRBD1. CDR1 is DFQATT, CDR2 SNEGSKA, per germline (reference sequence). CDR3 length: 13 amino acids. This CDR3 reads CSGRTGPYNEQFF. The CDR3 nucleotides are TGCAGCGGAAGGACAGGACCCTACAATGAGCAGTTCTTC.

By proportion, this clonotype is medium-sized. In DNA, the CDR3 is TGTGCCAGCAGCCAGAGCGGGGGAACCTACGAGCAGTACTTC. Protein: CASSQSGGTYEQYF. This rearrangement joins TRBV5-4 to TRBJ2-7; 8 nucleotides match TRBD2. Germline CDR1 and CDR2: SGHNT and YYREEE (reference sequence). The CDR3 extends over 14 amino acids. V lost 4 bases, J lost 2 bases, and 5 bases stayed unmatched.

The chain uses TRBV24-1 and TRBJ2-4; 7 nucleotides agree with TRBD2. The V gene's germline CDR1 is KGHDR and CDR2 SFDVKD. The J segment lost 4 bases and the V segment lost 2 bases, leaving 1 base of the junction unmatched. This CDR3 contains 14 residues. The CDR3 bases are TGTGCCACCAGTGATTCTAGCGGAAAAAACATTCAGTACTTC. Translated, it gives CATSDSSGKNIQYF.

In its sample, this clonotype ranks as medium-sized (0.01 to 0.1%). The genes are TRBV6-1 and TRBJ2-4; D remains unclear. CDR1 is MNHNS, CDR2 SASEGT, per germline. The CDR3 consists of 14 residues. The V end lost 1 base, the J end lost 8 bases, and 12 bases lay between the germline ends. The CDR3 reads CASSEVGRWDIQYF. For the CDR3, the DNA is TGTGCCAGCAGTGAAGTTGGCCGCTGGGACATTCAGTACTTC.

Within the sample, this clonotype is medium-sized (0.01 to 0.1%). The chain carries TRBV12-3 or TRBV12-4 and TRBJ2-1; 8 bases are shared with TRBD2. The V and J ends lost 3 bases and 14 bases, in that order; junction bases with no gene match: 9. CDR3 length: 13 residues. The CDR3 DNA reads as TGTGCCAGCAGTTTCGGGTTAGCGGGGAGGGAGTTCTTC. It codes for CASSFGLAGREFF.

This clonotype is medium-sized by share. V and J are TRBV19 and TRBJ2-7, with TRBD1 as a possible D gene (5 bases). The CDR3 runs 14 residues. Trimming shortened V by 5 bases and J by 2 bases, and 13 bases separated the two germline ends. CDR1 is LNHDA, CDR2 SQIVND, per germline (reference sequence). The CDR3 sequence: CASSLAGPTYEQYF. CDR3 nucleotides: TGTGCCAGTAGTTTGGCAGGGCCTACCTACGAGCAGTACTTC.

Sample share makes this clonotype medium-sized. The V call is TRBV5-1, the J call TRBJ1-5, with D unresolved. This CDR3 has 15 amino acids. V was pared by 0 bases and J by 0 bases, with 7 bases between. Germline V gene sequence: CDR1 SGHRS, CDR2 YFSETQ. CDR3 sequence: CASSLGQSSNQPQHF. CDR3 nucleotides: TGCGCCAGCAGCTTGGGTCAGTCTAGCAATCAGCCCCAGCATTTT.

This clonotype was counted a single time. The chain uses TRBV25-1 and TRBJ2-5, with D possibly TRBD1 on 6 matching bases. Trimming removed 2 bases from V and 1 base from J, with 8 bases in between. Germline V CDR1 and CDR2: MGHDK, SYGVNS. The CDR3 sequence is 14 residues long. The CDR3 here is CASSERGFQETQYF. The CDR3 DNA sequence: TGTGCCAGCAGTGAAAGGGGGTTCCAAGAGACCCAGTACTTC.

This clonotype came up a few times. The chain has TRBV15 and TRBJ1-5, with unresolved D. CDR1 LNHNV and CDR2 YYDKDF come from the germline V gene (reference sequence). With 5 bases removed from V and 0 bases from J, the gap between germline ends came to 5 bases. The CDR3 extends over 13 amino acids. The CDR3 reads CATSWVSNQPQHF. In DNA, the CDR3 is TGTGCCACCAGCTGGGTTAGCAATCAGCCCCAGCATTTT.

This clonotype is judged medium-sized. V usage is TRBV15 and J usage is TRBJ1-5; perhaps TRBD1 as D (5 bases). Germline V gene sequence: CDR1 LNHNV, CDR2 YYDKDF (reference sequence). CDR3 length equals 13 residues. Trimming stripped 4 bases from V and 7 bases from J, with 11 bases between. CDR3 coding DNA: TGTGCCACCAGCATTAGGGGTGCCCAGCCCCAGCATTTT. Encoded protein: CATSIRGAQPQHF.

This clonotype is medium-sized (0.01 to 0.1%) within its sample. This chain uses TRBV5-6 with TRBJ2-7; D is perhaps TRBD1 or TRBD2 (5 bases each). This CDR3 is 16 amino acids long. The germline CDR1 and CDR2 sequences are SGHDT and YYEEEE. V was shortened by 0 bases and J by 2 bases, with 15 bases between the two germline ends. The DNA for the CDR3 is TGTGCCAGCAGCTTGGGGGACCGAGGATGGGCCTACGAGCAGTACTTC. As protein: CASSLGDRGWAYEQYF.

The table lists this clonotype with a count of one. Written as DNA, the CDR3 is TGTGCCAGTAGTGCCGGGACAGGGGGGATCTACGAGCAGTACTTC. It codes for CASSAGTGGIYEQYF. The V gene is TRBV19, the J gene TRBJ2-7, with TRBD1 identical over 11 bases. The germline CDR1 and CDR2 sequences are LNHDA and SQIVND (reference sequence). This CDR3 spans 15 amino acids. The V and J ends lost 5 bases and 3 bases, in that order; junction bases with no gene match: 6.

The chain links TRBV12-3 or TRBV12-4 to TRBJ1-5, with 9 bases fitting TRBD1. The CDR3 runs to 14 residues. Germline trimming cut 5 bases from V and 4 bases from J; bases unmatched to any gene: 3. The CDR3 region is CASSQGQGNQPQHF. Here the CDR3 DNA reads TGTGCCAGCAGTCAGGGACAGGGTAATCAGCCCCAGCATTTT.

V and J are TRBV20-1 and TRBJ1-1; D perhaps matches TRBD1 (5 bases). Trimming took 5 bases from V and 1 from J, leaving 11 bases between them. Per germline, CDR1 DFQATT and CDR2 SNEGSKA (reference sequence). This CDR3 region has 13 residues. CDR3 protein: CSARPRANTEAFF. The CDR3 DNA follows: TGCAGTGCTCGCCCCAGGGCGAACACTGAAGCTTTCTTT.

By share, this clonotype ranks as medium-sized (0.01 to 0.1%). The V call is TRBV19, the J call TRBJ1-2; no clear D. CDR1 and CDR2 (germline): LNHDA, SQIVND (reference sequence). V lost 7 bases and J lost 4, with 13 bases in between. This CDR3 is built from 13 residues. The chain's CDR3 is CASTNPLGYGYTF. The CDR3 DNA follows: TGTGCCAGTACCAACCCCCTCGGCTATGGCTACACCTTC.

This clonotype was recorded only once. This sequence joins TRBV15 and TRBJ1-1; no reliable D call. The CDR3 is 14 amino acids. V gave up 3 bases and J gave up 3 bases, with 11 bases separating them. The germline gives CDR1 LNHNV, CDR2 YYDKDF (reference sequence). CDR3 region: CATSRRKEDTEAFF. The CDR3 DNA is TGTGCCACCAGCAGGAGAAAGGAGGACACTGAAGCTTTCTTT.

This chain connects TRBV21-1 to TRBJ2-2; the table's D call, TRBD1, has no DNA check behind it. TRBV21-1 is termed a pseudogene. The CDR3 length is 16 residues. The CDR3 here is CASSNRPGQGSGELFF. The CDR3 coding sequence is TGTGCCAGCAGCAACAGACCGGGACAGGGATCAGGGGAGCTGTTTTTT.

A single count supports this clonotype. CDR3 in amino acids: CASRARKRRRSPLHF. In nucleotides, the CDR3 is TGTGCCAGCAGAGCTCGTAAGCGAAGACGTTCACCCCTCCACTTT. The chain carries TRBV12-3 or TRBV12-4 and TRBJ1-6; no clear D gene. V was shortened by 6 bases and J by 9 bases, with 18 bases between the two germline ends. This CDR3 comprises 15 residues.

V and J are TRBV12-3 or TRBV12-4 and TRBJ2-2, with a weak D call TRBD1 (6 bases). This CDR3 has 18 residues. The V end was cut by 5 bases, the J end by 6 bases, with 25 bases between. CDR3 sequence (DNA): TGTGCCAGCAGTCCCCCGTTACAGGGATTGGCCGTATCCGGGGAGCTGTTTTTT. Encoded protein: CASSPPLQGLAVSGELFF.

The CDR3 DNA is TGCAGTGCTACAAGGGCAGCGGGAGGAGGAAATGAGCAGTTCTTC. Protein sequence: CSATRAAGGGNEQFF. The chain recombines TRBV20-1 with TRBJ2-1; 9 positions match TRBD2. Trimming took 4 bases from V and 7 from J; bases not matched to a gene: 11. The CDR3 is made up of 15 amino acids. Germline loops: CDR1 DFQATT, CDR2 SNEGSKA (reference sequence).

Relative to its sample, this clonotype is medium-sized. The V and J genes are TRBV18 and TRBJ1-1; maybe TRBD1 (5 bases). CDR3 length: 17 residues. V gave up 1 base and J gave up 0 bases, with 15 bases separating them. Germline V gene lookup returns CDR1 KGHSH and CDR2 LQKENI. CDR3 protein: CASSPLLGGEMNTEAFF. The DNA for the CDR3 is TGTGCCAGCTCACCACTTCTGGGAGGGGAGATGAACACTGAAGCTTTCTTT.

In this sample, this clonotype is medium-sized. The rearrangement links TRBV5-5 to TRBJ2-5; D is undetermined. The CDR3 totals 14 residues. Germline CDR1 and CDR2: SGHKS and YYEKEE (reference sequence). Trimming left V 1 base short and J 3 bases short, with 10 bases between. The CDR3 nucleotides read TGTGCCAGCAGCTTGTTATCCGGTAAAGAGACCCAGTACTTC. It encodes CASSLLSGKETQYF.

The chain combines TRBV29-1 with TRBJ2-3; 9 nucleotides agree with TRBD1. Germline trimming cut 7 bases from V and 3 bases from J; bases unmatched to any gene: 5. Germline V CDR1 and CDR2: SQVTM, ANQGSEA. The CDR3 extends over 13 amino acids. This CDR3 is CSARQGGTDTQYF. DNA for the CDR3: TGCAGCGCAAGACAGGGGGGGACAGATACGCAGTATTTT.

In its sample, this clonotype is medium-sized (0.01 to 0.1%). The V call is TRBV19, the J call TRBJ1-5; 8 positions agree with TRBD1. The CDR3 is made up of 16 amino acids. CDR1 is LNHDA and CDR2 is SQIVND in the germline V gene (reference sequence). V lost 3 bases, J lost 1 base, and 5 bases stayed unmatched. Here the CDR3 reads CASSIDRGGSNQPQHF. As DNA, the CDR3 is TGTGCCAGTAGTATCGACAGGGGCGGGAGCAATCAGCCCCAGCATTTT.

The table lists this clonotype with a few counts. The chain combines TRBV7-9 with TRBJ1-1; D gene uncertain. V lost 1 base and J 6 bases, leaving 12 bases between the germline ends. The CDR3 is made up of 14 amino acids. Per the germline V gene, CDR1 is SEHNR and CDR2 is FQNEAQ (reference sequence). CDR3 sequence: CASSLVFPQAEAFF. CDR3 sequence (DNA): TGTGCCAGCAGCTTAGTTTTCCCCCAGGCTGAAGCTTTCTTT.

DNA for the CDR3: TGTGCCAGCAGCCCCTCGGGACTAGCGTTACGTTCTTCGAACCACAATGAGCAGTTCTTC. Translation gives CASSPSGLALRSSNHNEQFF. This chain uses TRBV14 with TRBJ2-1; 10 bases line up with TRBD2. Germline V CDR1 and CDR2: SGHDN, FVKESK. The CDR3 extends over 20 amino acids. J gave up 5 bases and V 4 bases, and 20 bases lay outside the gene matches.

The chain employs TRBV24-1 and TRBJ2-7; possible D gene TRBD1, 6 bases. Trimming took 4 bases from V and 3 from J, leaving 15 bases between them. CDR1 and CDR2 from the germline V gene are KGHDR and SFDVKD. The CDR3 contains 15 residues. Here the CDR3 DNA reads TGTGCCACCAGTGACCAGACAGGAGACTTCTACGAGCAGTACTTC. It yields the protein CATSDQTGDFYEQYF.

By share, this clonotype counts as medium-sized. V usage is TRBV6-2 or TRBV6-3 and J usage is TRBJ2-2; D may correspond to TRBD1 or TRBD2 (6 bases each). The CDR3 totals 14 residues. The germline gives CDR1 MNHEY, CDR2 SVGEGT. Trimming took off 0 bases at V and 6 bases at J, with 8 bases between the two ends. CDR3 sequence (DNA): TGTGCCAGCAGTTACTCGAGGGGGGCCGGGGAGCTGTTTTTT. Residues: CASSYSRGAGELFF.